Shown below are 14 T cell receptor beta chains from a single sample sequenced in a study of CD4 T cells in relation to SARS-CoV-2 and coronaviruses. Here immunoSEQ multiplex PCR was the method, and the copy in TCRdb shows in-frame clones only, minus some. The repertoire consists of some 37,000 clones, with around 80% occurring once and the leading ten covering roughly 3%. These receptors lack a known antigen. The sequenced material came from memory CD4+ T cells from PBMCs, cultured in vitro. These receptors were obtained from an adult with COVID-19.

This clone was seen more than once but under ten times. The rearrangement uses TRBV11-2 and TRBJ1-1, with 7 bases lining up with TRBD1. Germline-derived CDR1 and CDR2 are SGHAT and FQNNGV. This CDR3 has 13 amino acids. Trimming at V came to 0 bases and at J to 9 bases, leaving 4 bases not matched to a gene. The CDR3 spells CASSLERGRKAFF. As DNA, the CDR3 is TGTGCCAGCAGCTTAGAGAGGGGGCGAAAAGCTTTCTTT. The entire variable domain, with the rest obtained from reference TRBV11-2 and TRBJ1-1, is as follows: EAGVAQSPRYKIIEKRQSVAFWCNPISGHATLYWYQQILGQGPKLLIQFQNNGVVDDSQLPKDRFSAERLKGVDSTLKIQPAKLEDSAVYLCASSLERGRKAFFGQGTRLTVV.

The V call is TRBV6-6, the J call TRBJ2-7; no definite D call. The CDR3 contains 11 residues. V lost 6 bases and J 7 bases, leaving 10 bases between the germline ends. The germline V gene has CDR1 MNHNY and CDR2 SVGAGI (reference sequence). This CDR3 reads CASRSILEQYF. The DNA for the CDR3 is TGTGCCAGCAGAAGCATACTAGAGCAGTACTTC.

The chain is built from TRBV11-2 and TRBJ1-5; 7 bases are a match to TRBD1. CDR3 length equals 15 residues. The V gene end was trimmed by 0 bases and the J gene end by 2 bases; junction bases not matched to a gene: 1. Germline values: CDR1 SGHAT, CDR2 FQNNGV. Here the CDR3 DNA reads TGTGCCAGCAGCTTAGACACAGGGGGCAATCAGCCCCAGCATTTT. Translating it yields CASSLDTGGNQPQHF.

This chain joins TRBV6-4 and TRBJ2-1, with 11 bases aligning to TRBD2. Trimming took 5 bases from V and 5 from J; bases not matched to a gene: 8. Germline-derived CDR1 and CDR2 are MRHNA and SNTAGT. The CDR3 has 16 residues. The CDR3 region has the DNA TGTGCCAGCAGTTCTACCGGGACTAGCGGACACAATGAGCAGTTCTTC. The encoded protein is CASSSTGTSGHNEQFF.

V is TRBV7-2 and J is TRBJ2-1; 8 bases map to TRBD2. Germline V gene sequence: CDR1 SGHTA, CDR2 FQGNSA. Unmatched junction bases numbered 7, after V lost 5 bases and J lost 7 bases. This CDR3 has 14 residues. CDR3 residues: CASSPRGTSNEQFF. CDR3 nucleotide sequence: TGTGCCAGCAGCCCTAGAGGGACTAGTAATGAGCAGTTCTTC.

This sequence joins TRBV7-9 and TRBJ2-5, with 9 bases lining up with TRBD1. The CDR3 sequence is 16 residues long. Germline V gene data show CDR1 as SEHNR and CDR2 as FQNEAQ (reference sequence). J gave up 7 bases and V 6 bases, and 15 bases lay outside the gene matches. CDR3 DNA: TGTGCCAGCAGTTCCATGGACAGGGGAGGTTTCGGGACCCAGTACTTC. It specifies CASSSMDRGGFGTQYF.

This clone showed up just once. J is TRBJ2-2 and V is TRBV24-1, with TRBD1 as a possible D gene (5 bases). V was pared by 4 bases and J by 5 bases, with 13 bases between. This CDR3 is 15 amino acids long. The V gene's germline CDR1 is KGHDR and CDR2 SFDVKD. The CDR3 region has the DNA TGTGCCACCAGTGAGGAAACCAGGGTTACCGGGGAGCTGTTTTTT. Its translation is CATSEETRVTGELFF.

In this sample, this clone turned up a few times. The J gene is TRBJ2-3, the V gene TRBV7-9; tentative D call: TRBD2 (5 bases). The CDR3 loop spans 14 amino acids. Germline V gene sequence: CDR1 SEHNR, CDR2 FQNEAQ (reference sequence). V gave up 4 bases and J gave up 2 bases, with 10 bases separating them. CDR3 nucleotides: TGTGCCAGCAGCTCGGACTGGCCCACAGATACGCAGTATTTT. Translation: CASSSDWPTDTQYF.

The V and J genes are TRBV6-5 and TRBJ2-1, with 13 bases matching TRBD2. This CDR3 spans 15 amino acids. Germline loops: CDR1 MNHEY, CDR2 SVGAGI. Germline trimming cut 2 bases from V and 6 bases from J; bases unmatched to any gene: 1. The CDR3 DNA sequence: TGTGCCAGCAGTTACGGACTAGCGGGAGTCAATGAGCAGTTCTTC. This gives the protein CASSYGLAGVNEQFF.

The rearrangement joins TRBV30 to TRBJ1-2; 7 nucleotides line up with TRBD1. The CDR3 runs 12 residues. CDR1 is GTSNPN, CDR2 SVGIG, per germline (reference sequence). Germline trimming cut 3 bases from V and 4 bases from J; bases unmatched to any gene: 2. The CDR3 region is CAWSRDSYGYTF. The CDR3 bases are TGTGCCTGGAGCAGGGACAGCTATGGCTACACCTTC.

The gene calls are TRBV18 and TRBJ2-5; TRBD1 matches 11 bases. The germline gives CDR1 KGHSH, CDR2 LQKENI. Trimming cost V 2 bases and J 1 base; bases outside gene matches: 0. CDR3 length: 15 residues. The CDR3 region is CASSPGTGGQETQYF. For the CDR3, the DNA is TGTGCCAGCTCACCAGGGACAGGGGGCCAAGAGACCCAGTACTTC. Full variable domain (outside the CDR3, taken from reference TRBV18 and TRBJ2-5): NAGVMQNPRHLVRRRGQEARLRCSPMKGHSHVYWYRQLPEEGLKFMVYLQKENIIDESGMPKERFSAEFPKEGPSILRIQQVVRGDSAAYFCASSPGTGGQETQYFGPGTRLLVL.

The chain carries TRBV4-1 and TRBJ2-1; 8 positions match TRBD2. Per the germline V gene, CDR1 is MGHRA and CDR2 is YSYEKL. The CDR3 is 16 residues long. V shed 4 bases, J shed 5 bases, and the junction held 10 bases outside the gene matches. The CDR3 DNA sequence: TGCGCCAGCAGCCCCCGTGGCGGGACTAGGCACAATGAGCAGTTCTTC. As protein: CASSPRGGTRHNEQFF.

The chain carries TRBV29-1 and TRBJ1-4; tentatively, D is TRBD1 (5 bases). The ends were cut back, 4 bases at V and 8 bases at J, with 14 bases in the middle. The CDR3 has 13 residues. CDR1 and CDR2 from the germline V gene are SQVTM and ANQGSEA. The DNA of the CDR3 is TGCAGCGTTGGAATCTCCCAGGGAGAAAAACTGTTTTTT. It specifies CSVGISQGEKLFF.

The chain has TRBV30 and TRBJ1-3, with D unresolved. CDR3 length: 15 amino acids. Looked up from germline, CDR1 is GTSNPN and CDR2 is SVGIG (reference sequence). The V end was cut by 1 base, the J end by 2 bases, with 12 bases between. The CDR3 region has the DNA TGTGCCTGGAGTGCGACGCTGAGGGCTGGAAACACCATATATTTT. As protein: CAWSATLRAGNTIYF.